The text below deals with one TCR beta chain. How the authors handled the data: Nucleated cell counts were estimated from reference gene primer amplification. The assay was immunoSEQ multiplex PCR, and TCRdb's table has in-frame clones only and misses some. That table supplies the V and J calls and clone size; D and trimming were determined from the DNA. Among 250,000 or so clones, 90% were seen once, and the ten largest hold 2.1%. This sample is part of a study of blood T cell repertoires in COVID-19. Study in general: In each case, the material was cDNA or gDNA derived from T cells, B-cell-depleted T cells, or PBMCs.

The CDR3 length is 12 residues. The V end lost 9 bases, the J end lost 0 bases, and 8 bases lay between the germline ends. Germline CDR1 reads LNHNV; CDR2 reads YYDKDF (reference sequence). The rearrangement links TRBV15 to TRBJ2-5; D unresolved. This clonotype was sampled from a woman aged 55-70 years with COVID-19, enrolled during active disease. What was sequenced was peripheral blood. For the CDR3, the DNA is TGTGCCACTCAAATGTACCAAGAGACCCAGTACTTC. This gives the protein CATQMYQETQYF.